Listed below are T cell receptor beta chains from one sample, sequenced in a study of cytomegalovirus exposure and HLA in healthy donors. Profiling relied on immunoSEQ multiplex PCR, and the TCRdb table lists in-frame clones only, not all of them. The table lists 150,000 to 200,000 clones, 81% of them singletons. The specimen was PBMCs. All receptors come from a woman aged 18-29 years in good health and CMV-seropositive. The CDR3 runs from the conserved cysteine through the conserved F or W. D genes are given only for firm matches. Size is omitted from some rows. Given values are once, few, many or a class for expanded clones.

j_gene | abundance | v_gene | d_gene | CDR3nt | CDR3aa
TRBJ2-7 | - | TRBV7-9 | TRBD1 | TGTGCCAGCAGCCGATCAGCCGGGACAGGGGTCCACGAGCAGTACTTC | CASSRSAGTGVHEQYF
TRBJ2-5 | once | TRBV11-2 | TRBD2 | TGTGCCAGCAGCTTGGGCCACGTAGCGGGGGCCGACAAAGAGACCCAGTACTTC | CASSLGHVAGADKETQYF
TRBJ1-1 | - | TRBV27 | - | TGTGCCAGCAGTTTTATTTCGACAGCTGAAGCTTTCTTT | CASSFISTAEAFF
TRBJ1-2 | - | TRBV4-2 | - | TGTGCCAGCAGCCAAGATCGGGGGGGAAGAACCTATGGCTACACCTTC | CASSQDRGGRTYGYTF
TRBJ1-1 | - | TRBV27 | TRBD1 | TGTGCCAGCAGTACCCTGTCGGGACAGGGGAAGGAGGGCACTGAAGCTTTCTTT | CASSTLSGQGKEGTEAFF
TRBJ1-1 | - | TRBV2 | - | TGTGCCAGCGGGGGACAAAGGAACACTGAAGCTTTCTTT | CASGGQRNTEAFF
TRBJ2-1 | - | TRBV6-6 | - | TGTGCCAGCAGGGTAGATCGGGGCTCCTACAATGAGCAGTTCTTC | CASRVDRGSYNEQFF
TRBJ1-3 | - | TRBV9 | TRBD1 | TGTGCCAGCAGCGTCGGGACAGAAGGAAACACCATATATTTT | CASSVGTEGNTIYF
TRBJ2-7 | - | TRBV27 | TRBD1 | TGTGCCAGCAGTTTAACAGGGGGCATTAACGAGCAGTACTTC | CASSLTGGINEQYF
TRBJ2-1 | - | TRBV4-2 | - | TGTGCCAGCAGCCAAGATCCCCGTCTCTCTGAGCAGTTCTTC | CASSQDPRLSEQFF
TRBJ1-2 | - | TRBV7-9 | TRBD1 | TGTGCCAGCAGCGCTAAAATCCGACAGGGGGCGTATGGCTACACCTTC | CASSAKIRQGAYGYTF
TRBJ2-3 | - | TRBV2 | TRBD1 | TGTGCCAGCAAAGGGGGCGCATCAGATACGCAGTATTTT | CASKGGASDTQYF
TRBJ1-1 | once | TRBV30 | - | TGTGCCTGGAGTCCAGGGGCTTCTGAAGCTTTCTTT | CAWSPGASEAFF
TRBJ2-5 | - | TRBV7-9 | - | TGTGCCAGCAGCTTAGCTTTGCGGTCGGAGACCCAGTACTTC | CASSLALRSETQYF
TRBJ2-7 | - | TRBV2 | - | TGTGCCAGCAGTGCCAGGACAGCGGACTACGAGCAGTACTTC | CASSARTADYEQYF
TRBJ2-3 | few | TRBV6-5 | TRBD2 | TGTGCCAGCAGTGGAGCGGGGGGGCCGGATACGCAGTATTTT | CASSGAGGPDTQYF
TRBJ1-1 | - | TRBV2 | - | TGTGCCAGCAGAGGGGAGCGGGTTACCACTGAAGCTTTCTTT | CASRGERVTTEAFF
TRBJ2-7 | - | TRBV29-1 | - | TGCAGCGTAACGGGACTCCACTCCTACGAGCAGTACTTC | CSVTGLHSYEQYF
TRBJ1-2 | once | TRBV5-6 | - | TGTGCCAGCAGCCCCCGGGTGCAGGGACTGTCGGAAGGCTACACCTTC | CASSPRVQGLSEGYTF
TRBJ2-1 | - | TRBV29-1 | TRBD1 | TGCAGCGTTGATGGACAGGCCTACAATGAGCAGTTCTTC | CSVDGQAYNEQFF
TRBJ1-4 | - | TRBV6-1 | TRBD1 | TGTGCCAGCAGAGCGGGACAGGCCCTTGAAAAACTGTTTTTT | CASRAGQALEKLFF
TRBJ2-3 | - | TRBV5-1 | - | TGCGCCAGCAGCTCTTTAGTGGCAGATACGCAGTATTTT | CASSSLVADTQYF
TRBJ1-1 | - | TRBV5-6 | - | TGTGCCAGCAGCTTGGTCGGGGGGATGAGTACTGAAGCTTTCTTT | CASSLVGGMSTEAFF
TRBJ1-3 | - | TRBV29-1 | TRBD1 | TGCAGCGTTACTGGGGGACAGAGCTCTGGAAACACCATATATTTT | CSVTGGQSSGNTIYF
TRBJ2-3 | - | TRBV4-1 | - | TGCGCCAGCAGCCCCGGACACCTGGGAACAGATACGCAGTATTTT | CASSPGHLGTDTQYF
TRBJ2-1 | - | TRBV5-5 | - | TGTGCCAGCAGCTCGGGCAGGAGGTCCTACAATGAGCAGTTCTTC | CASSSGRRSYNEQFF
TRBJ2-2 | - | TRBV10-2 | TRBD1 | TGCGCCAGCAGAAAGTCGGGGACAGGGGGATGGGAGCTGTTTTTT | CASRKSGTGGWELFF
TRBJ2-5 | few | TRBV2 | - | TGTGCCAGCAGTATAGGTCGGGTCCAAGAGACCCAGTACTTC | CASSIGRVQETQYF
TRBJ2-7 | - | TRBV5-1 | - | TGCGCCAGCAGCTTAGGGGGACACGAGCAGTACTTC | CASSLGGHEQYF
TRBJ2-7 | - | TRBV6-6 | TRBD2 | TGTGCCAGCAGAACCAGCGGGGGGGCCTACGAGCAGTACTTC | CASRTSGGAYEQYF
TRBJ2-3 | - | TRBV6-5 | TRBD2 | TGTGCCAGCAGCCCTAGCGGGGAGGCAGGAGATACGCAGTATTTT | CASSPSGEAGDTQYF
TRBJ2-7 | - | TRBV2 | TRBD2 | TGTGCCAGCAGTGGATCTAGCGGGTTGACCTACGAGCAGTACTTC | CASSGSSGLTYEQYF
TRBJ1-6 | - | TRBV29-1 | - | TGCAGCGCCAAGGACGGGAACCTTAATTCACCCCTCCACTTT | CSAKDGNLNSPLHF
TRBJ1-3 | - | TRBV5-6 | - | TGTGCCAGCAGCTTTGGGGCAGCCGGAAACACCATATATTTT | CASSFGAAGNTIYF
TRBJ2-1 | - | TRBV7-9 | TRBD2 | TGTGCCAGCAGCCCAAAGACTAGCGTTTTTGCTGAGCAGTTCTTC | CASSPKTSVFAEQFF
TRBJ1-3 | - | TRBV6-1 | - | TGTGCCAGCAGCCACAGGGTAAACACCATATATTTT | CASSHRVNTIYF
TRBJ1-2 | - | TRBV28 | - | TGTGCCAGCAGTTTAGCCCACATACCCAGGTACTATGGCTACACCTTC | CASSLAHIPRYYGYTF
TRBJ2-3 | - | TRBV6-1 | TRBD2 | TGTGCCAGCAGTGGGGCTAGCGGGGGGGAGGCAGATACGCAGTATTTT | CASSGASGGEADTQYF
TRBJ2-4 | few | TRBV20-1 | - | TGCAGTGCGTACGAATCGGGCATTCAGTACTTC | CSAYESGIQYF
TRBJ2-7 | - | TRBV7-2 | TRBD1 | TGTGCCAGCAGCTTCGTGCGGACAGGGGCTTACGAGCAGTACTTC | CASSFVRTGAYEQYF
TRBJ2-7 | - | TRBV10-3 | TRBD2 | TGTGCCATCGGGGGACTAGCGGGGCCCTACGAGCAGTACTTC | CAIGGLAGPYEQYF